A single sample is the source of the 7 T cell receptor beta chains below, sequenced in a study of breast tumors, draining lymph nodes, adjacent tissues. TCRdb used MiXCR to reprocess the multiplex PCR reads, holding one entry per CDR3 protein. In the table there are about 230,000 distinct CDR3 sequences, approximately 31% of which are singletons. Axillary draining lymph nodes of breast cancer patients supplied the node samples. Sequenced material: axillary lymph node tissue. These receptor sequences come from a female donor with breast cancer. Some clones in this sample may be carry-over from other donors' samples.

This clonotype was observed at least ten times. The chain carries TRBV6-1 and TRBJ2-5; no clear D. V was trimmed by 6 bases and J by 3 bases, leaving 17 bases between them. CDR1 MNHNS and CDR2 SASEGT come from the germline V gene. The CDR3 is 15 amino acids. The CDR3 region is CASSPRWRREETQYF. The CDR3, as DNA: TGTGCCAGCAGCCCCAGGTGGCGGCGAGAAGAGACCCAGTACTTC.

Remarks on this clonotype: A read error may be the cause here, since a much bigger clone is one base away. The J gene is TRBJ2-7, the V gene TRBV28; tentatively, D is TRBD1 (6 bases). This CDR3 is built from 15 residues. Germline V gene data show CDR1 as MDHEN and CDR2 as SYDVKM. Between the trimmed V and J ends, which lost 3 bases and 2 bases, there was a span of 14 bases. The CDR3 DNA follows: TGTGCCAGCAGTTTGACAGGTTCGAGCCCCTACGAGCAGTACTTC. Translating gives CASSLTGSSPYEQYF. Together with reference TRBV28 and TRBJ2-7, the CDR3 gives the full variable domain: DVKVTQSSRYLVKRTGEKVFLECVQDMDHENMFWYRQDPGLGLRLIYFSYDVKMKEKGDIPEGYSVSREKKERFSLILESASTNQTSMYLCASSLTGSSPYEQYFGPGTRLTVT.

The rearrangement joins TRBV7-6 to TRBJ2-1, with D perhaps matching TRBD2 (5 bases). This CDR3 is 14 amino acids long. Germline loops: CDR1 SGHVS, CDR2 FNYEAQ. V shed 11 bases and J shed 4 bases, with 18 bases lying between them. CDR3 DNA sequence: TGTGCCCCCCCCGGGCAGCGGCAATACAATGAGCAGTTCTTC. Translated: CAPPGQRQYNEQFF.

This clonotype came up many times. The rearrangement uses TRBV30 and TRBJ2-5; the match to TRBD2 covers 10 bases. Trimming took 1 base from V and 3 from J; bases not matched to a gene: 2. The CDR3 spans 14 residues. Germline-derived CDR1 and CDR2 are GTSNPN and SVGIG (reference sequence). This CDR3 reads CAWSGLAGEETQYF. As DNA, the CDR3 is TGTGCCTGGAGTGGACTAGCGGGCGAAGAGACCCAGTACTTC.

This clonotype was picked up many times. This chain connects TRBV18 to TRBJ2-5; D may match TRBD1 or TRBD2 (5 bases each). CDR1 and CDR2 from the germline V gene are KGHSH and LQKENI. The CDR3 loop spans 15 amino acids. V gave up 5 bases and J gave up 5 bases, with 18 bases separating them. CDR3: CASSKDWGQGETQYF. DNA for the CDR3: TGTGCCAGCTCAAAGGACTGGGGCCAAGGGGAGACCCAGTACTTC. Full variable domain (missing parts from reference TRBV18 and TRBJ2-5): NAGVMQNPRHLVRRRGQEARLRCSPMKGHSHVYWYRQLPEEGLKFMVYLQKENIIDESGMPKERFSAEFPKEGPSILRIQQVVRGDSAAYFCASSKDWGQGETQYFGPGTRLLVL.

In this sample, this clonotype turned up many times. This rearrangement joins TRBV20-1 to TRBJ2-1, with 7 bases lining up with TRBD2. Germline lookup yields CDR1 DFQATT and CDR2 SNEGSKA (reference sequence). The CDR3 has 13 residues. Trimming cost V 7 bases and J 0 bases; bases outside gene matches: 3. CDR3 loop: CSGGGSSYNEQFF. Written as DNA, the CDR3 is TGCAGTGGGGGCGGGAGCTCCTACAATGAGCAGTTCTTC.

The chain joins TRBV20-1 to TRBJ2-7, with 12 positions matching TRBD1. This CDR3 has 14 amino acids. In germline, CDR1 is DFQATT, CDR2 SNEGSKA (reference sequence). With V trimmed by 6 bases and J by 6 bases, 9 bases remained unmatched. The CDR3 sequence is CSANPGTGGSEQYF. The CDR3 bases are TGCAGTGCCAATCCCGGGACAGGGGGCTCCGAGCAGTACTTC.